This T cell receptor (beta chain) was documented in a study of blood T cell repertoires in COVID-19. Study-level background: Specimens from acute and convalescent COVID-19 originated in the United States, Italy and Spain.

V lost 7 bases and J lost 1; bases outside the gene matches: 17. The CDR3 contains 18 residues. The germline V gene encodes CDR1 SQVTM and CDR2 ANQGSEA. As originally analysed: Scientists estimated how many nucleated cells there were by amplifying reference gene primers. Some clones are missing from TCRdb's copy, which holds only in-frame ones; the method was immunoSEQ multiplex PCR. That table furnishes V, J and clone size, whereas the DNA furnished D and trimming. The table records more than 55,000 clones, approximately 92% of them present only once. This clone was seen just once. Source material: peripheral blood. J is TRBJ1-2 and V is TRBV29-1; TRBD1 aligns across 11 bases. This TCR came from an elderly man with acute or convalescent COVID-19. The CDR3 coding sequence is TGCAGCGCTCTCGGACAGGGGGCCTCTGGTCGGGTTAACTATGGCTACACCTTC. Protein sequence: CSALGQGASGRVNYGYTF.